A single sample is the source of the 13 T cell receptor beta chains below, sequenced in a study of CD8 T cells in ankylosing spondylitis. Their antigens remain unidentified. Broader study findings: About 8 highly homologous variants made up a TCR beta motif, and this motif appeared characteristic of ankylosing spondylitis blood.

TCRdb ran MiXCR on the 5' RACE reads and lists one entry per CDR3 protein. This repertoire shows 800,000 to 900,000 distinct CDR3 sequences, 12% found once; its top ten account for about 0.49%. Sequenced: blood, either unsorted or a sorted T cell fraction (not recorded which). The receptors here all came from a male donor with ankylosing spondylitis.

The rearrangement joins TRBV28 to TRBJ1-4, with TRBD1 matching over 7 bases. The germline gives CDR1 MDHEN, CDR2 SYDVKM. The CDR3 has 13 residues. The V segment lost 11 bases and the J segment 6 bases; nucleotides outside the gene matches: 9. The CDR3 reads CASKGGRHEKLFF. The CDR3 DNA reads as TGTGCCTCTAAAGGGGGCCGCCATGAAAAACTGTTTTTT.

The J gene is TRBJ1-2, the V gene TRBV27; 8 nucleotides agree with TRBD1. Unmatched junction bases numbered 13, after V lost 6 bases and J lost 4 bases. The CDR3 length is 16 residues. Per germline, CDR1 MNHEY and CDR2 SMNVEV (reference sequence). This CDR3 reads CASSPWTGYWFYGYTF. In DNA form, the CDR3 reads TGTGCCAGCAGCCCGTGGACAGGGTATTGGTTCTATGGCTACACCTTC.

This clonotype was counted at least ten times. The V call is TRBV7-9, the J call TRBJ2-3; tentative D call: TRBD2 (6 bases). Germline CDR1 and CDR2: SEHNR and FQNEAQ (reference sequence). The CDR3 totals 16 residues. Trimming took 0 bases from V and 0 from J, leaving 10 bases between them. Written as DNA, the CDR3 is TGTGCCAGCAGCTTAGCTTCCGGGACTAGCACAGATACGCAGTATTTT. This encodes CASSLASGTSTDTQYF.

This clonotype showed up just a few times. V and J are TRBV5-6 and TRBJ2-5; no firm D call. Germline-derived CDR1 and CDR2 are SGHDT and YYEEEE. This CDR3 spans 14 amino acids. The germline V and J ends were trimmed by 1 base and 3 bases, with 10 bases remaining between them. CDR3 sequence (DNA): TGTGCCAGCAGCTTGAGGGCAGGCAAAGAGACCCAGTACTTC. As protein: CASSLRAGKETQYF.

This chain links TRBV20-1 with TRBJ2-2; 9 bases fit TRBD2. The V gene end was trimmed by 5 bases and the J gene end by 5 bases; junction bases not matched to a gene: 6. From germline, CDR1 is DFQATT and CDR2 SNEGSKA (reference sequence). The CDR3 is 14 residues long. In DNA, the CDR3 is TGCAGTGCTTCCCCAGCGGGGGGTACCGGGGAGCTGTTTTTT. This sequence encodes CSASPAGGTGELFF.

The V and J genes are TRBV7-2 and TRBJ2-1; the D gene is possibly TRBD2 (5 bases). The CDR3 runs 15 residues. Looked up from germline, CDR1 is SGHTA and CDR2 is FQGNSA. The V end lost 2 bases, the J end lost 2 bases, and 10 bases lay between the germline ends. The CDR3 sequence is CASSLFSAAYNEQFF. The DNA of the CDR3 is TGTGCCAGCAGCTTATTTAGCGCCGCCTACAATGAGCAGTTCTTC. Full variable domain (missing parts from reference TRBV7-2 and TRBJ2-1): GAGVSQSPSNKVTEKGKDVELRCDPISGHTALYWYRQSLGQGLEFLIYFQGNSAPDKSGLPSDRFSAERTGGSVSTLTIQRTQQEDSAVYLCASSLFSAAYNEQFFGPGTRLTVL.

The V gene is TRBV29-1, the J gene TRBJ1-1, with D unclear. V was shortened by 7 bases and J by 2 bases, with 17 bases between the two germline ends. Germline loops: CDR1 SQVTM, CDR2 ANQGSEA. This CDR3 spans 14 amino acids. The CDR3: CSAGYKLSNTEAFF. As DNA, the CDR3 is TGCAGCGCAGGCTACAAACTAAGCAACACTGAAGCTTTCTTT. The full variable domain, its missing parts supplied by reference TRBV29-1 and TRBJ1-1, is SAVISQKPSRDICQRGTSLTIQCQVDSQVTMMFWYRQQPGQSLTLIATANQGSEATYESGFVIDKFPISRPNLTFSTLTVSNMSPEDSSIYLCSAGYKLSNTEAFFGQGTRLTVV.

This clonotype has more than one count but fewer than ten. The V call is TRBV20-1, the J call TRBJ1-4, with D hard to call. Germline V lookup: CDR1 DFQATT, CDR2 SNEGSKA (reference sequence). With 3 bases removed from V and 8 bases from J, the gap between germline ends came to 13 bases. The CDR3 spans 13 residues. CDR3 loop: CSASVAGGEKLFF. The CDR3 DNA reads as TGCAGTGCTAGCGTGGCGGGTGGGGAAAAACTGTTTTTT.

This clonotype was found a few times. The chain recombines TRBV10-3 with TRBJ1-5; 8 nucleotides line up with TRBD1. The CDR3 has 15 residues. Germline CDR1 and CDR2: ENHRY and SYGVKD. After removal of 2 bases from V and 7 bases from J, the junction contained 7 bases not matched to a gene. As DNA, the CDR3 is TGTGCCATCAGTGAGGGACAGGGAAGCGGGCAGCCCCAGCATTTT. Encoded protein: CAISEGQGSGQPQHF.

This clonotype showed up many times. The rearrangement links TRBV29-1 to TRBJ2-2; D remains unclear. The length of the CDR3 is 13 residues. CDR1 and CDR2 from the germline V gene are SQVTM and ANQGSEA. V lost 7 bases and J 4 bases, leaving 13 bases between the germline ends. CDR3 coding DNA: TGCAGCGGAGAATCAAGAGGCACCGGGGAGCTGTTTTTT. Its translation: CSGESRGTGELFF.

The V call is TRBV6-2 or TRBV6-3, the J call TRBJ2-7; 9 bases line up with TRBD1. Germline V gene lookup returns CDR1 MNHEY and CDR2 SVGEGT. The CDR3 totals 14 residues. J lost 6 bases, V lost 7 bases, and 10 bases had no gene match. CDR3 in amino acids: CASTLRQGDGEQYF. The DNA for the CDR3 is TGTGCCAGCACCTTGAGACAGGGGGACGGCGAGCAGTACTTC.

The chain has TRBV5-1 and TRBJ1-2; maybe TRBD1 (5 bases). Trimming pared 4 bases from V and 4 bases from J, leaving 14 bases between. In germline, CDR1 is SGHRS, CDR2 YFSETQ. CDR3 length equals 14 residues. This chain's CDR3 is CASSNREGSYGYTF. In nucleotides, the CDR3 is TGCGCCAGCAGCAATAGGGAGGGGTCCTATGGCTACACCTTC.

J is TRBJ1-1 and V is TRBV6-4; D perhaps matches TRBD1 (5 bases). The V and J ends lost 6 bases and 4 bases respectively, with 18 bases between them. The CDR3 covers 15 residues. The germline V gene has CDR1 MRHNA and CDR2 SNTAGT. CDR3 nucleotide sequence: TGTGCCAGCAGCCCCAGTCCAACAGGCAGCACTGAAGCTTTCTTT. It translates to CASSPSPTGSTEAFF.